The clone carrying this T cell receptor beta chain was counted at least ten times. Its antigen is as yet unknown. The sample belongs to a study of tumor and adjacent non-tumor tissue in lung cancer. Study summary: Each sample yielded 3.9 million or so productive TCRbeta reads on average. Study-wide points: Tumor tissue had significantly higher TCR diversity than normal lung.

Three rounds of nested PCR, following a modified ARM-PCR protocol, produced the TCRbeta library. In TCRdb, the multiplex PCR reads were re-called with MiXCR into one record per CDR3 protein. Found here are fewer than 45,000 distinct CDR3 sequences, around 62% of them singletons; the top ten hold roughly 19%. CDR1 and CDR2 from the germline V gene are SEHNR and FQNEAQ (reference sequence). V was clipped by 5 bases and J by 3 bases, with 17 bases between them. This CDR3 is built from 15 residues. RNA was extracted from bulk tissue without any cell sorting. The normal lung tissue was taken more than 3 cm from the tumor edge.

The chain carries TRBV7-9 and TRBJ2-7; tentative D call: TRBD1 (5 bases). Sequencing was done on a sample of distant non-tumor lung tissue. The sequence was obtained from a middle-aged woman with non-small cell lung cancer. In DNA form, the CDR3 reads TGTGCCAGCAGCAGGGGCTCAGGCCCCGACTACGAGCAGTACTTC. Amino acids: CASSRGSGPDYEQYF.